This T cell receptor (beta chain) was sequenced for a study of T cells in Graves' hyperthyroidism and ophthalmopathy. Amplification of TCR beta CDR3 regions used RNA as the template. RT-PCR in the first round (using the HTBI primer set) targeted the TCR CDR3. From the multiplex PCR reads, TCRdb called clonotypes with MiXCR, one entry per CDR3 protein. The sample carries about 250,000 distinct CDR3 sequences, 20% to 25% recorded once. CDR3 length equals 17 residues. The V segment lost 5 bases and the J segment 4 bases; nucleotides outside the gene matches: 15. Ophthalmopathy patients all had a Clinical Activity Score of at least 3, a NOSPECS grade of at least 4 and disease under 3 months old. The diagnostic basis comprised clinical symptoms, serum thyroxine and TRAb, thyroid ultrasound and orbital computed tomography. Findings and caveats of the study: Most thyroid clonotypes expanded above 0.001 were also detected in blood.

This clonotype turned up a few times. Its antigen remains unknown. The source of this sequence is a man aged 25 to 45 with Graves' ophthalmopathy. The chain links TRBV12-3 or TRBV12-4 to TRBJ2-5; 8 bases align to TRBD2. Sequenced sample: blood. The CDR3 region is CASSPTGRREARETQYF. For the CDR3, the DNA is TGTGCCAGCAGTCCCACAGGGCGGCGGGAGGCCCGAGAGACCCAGTACTTC.